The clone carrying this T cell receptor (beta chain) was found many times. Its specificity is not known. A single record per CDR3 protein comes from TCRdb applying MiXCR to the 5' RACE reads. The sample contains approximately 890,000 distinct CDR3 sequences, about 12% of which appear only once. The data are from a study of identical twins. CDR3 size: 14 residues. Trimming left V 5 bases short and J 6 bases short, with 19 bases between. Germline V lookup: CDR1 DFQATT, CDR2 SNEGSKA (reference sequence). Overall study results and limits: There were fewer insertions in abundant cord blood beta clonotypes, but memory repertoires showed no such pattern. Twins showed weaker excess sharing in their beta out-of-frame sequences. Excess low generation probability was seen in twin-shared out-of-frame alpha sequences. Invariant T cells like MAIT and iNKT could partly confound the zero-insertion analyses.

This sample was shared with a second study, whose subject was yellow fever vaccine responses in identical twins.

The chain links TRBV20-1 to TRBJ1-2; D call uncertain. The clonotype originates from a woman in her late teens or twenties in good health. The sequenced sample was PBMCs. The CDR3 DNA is TGCAGTGCTGGACCCACAATGGAAAACGATGGCTACACCTTC. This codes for CSAGPTMENDGYTF.